Reported below is one T cell receptor (beta chain). What it binds is not known. This record comes from a study of cytomegalovirus exposure and HLA in healthy donors. General study results and limits: What TCR beta sequences reportedly achieved was accurate prediction of HLA-A and HLA-B alleles in most subjects. Previously analyzed data showed that most TCR beta V segments were productive at a frequency of about 90% or about 30%. A later examination showed that TCR association rates differed by HLA locus, with DRB1 most and HLA-C fewest.

Primers for the PCR totalled 60 Vbeta and 13 Jbeta. Measured with immunoSEQ multiplex PCR; TCRdb has only the in-frame clones, and not every one. The sample consists of some 100,000 clones, around three quarters of them appearing once. Germline V lookup: CDR1 MNHEY, CDR2 SVGAGI. J was trimmed by 8 bases and V by 4 bases; bases with no gene match: 10. CDR3 length: 15 residues. The donors, nominally healthy at sampling, likely had unrecorded immune exposures. The sample consisted of PBMCs. The receptor's source is a female donor in good health and CMV-seropositive. V usage is TRBV6-5 and J usage is TRBJ1-4; 7 nucleotides agree with TRBD1. In nucleotides, the CDR3 is TGTGCCAGCAGTTCGGCCGGGACAGCAGACGAAAAACTGTTTTTT. Residues: CASSSAGTADEKLFF.